This T cell receptor (beta chain) derives from a study of T cells in Graves' hyperthyroidism and ophthalmopathy. The V gene's germline CDR1 is MDHEN and CDR2 SYDVKM. The junction had 11 bases not matched to a gene; V was cut back by 7 bases and J by 7 bases. The CDR3 is 15 residues long. It was RNA transcripts that yielded the amplified TCR beta CDR3 regions. Using the HTBI primer set, a first-round RT-PCR was run on the TCR CDR3. TCRdb reprocessed the multiplex PCR reads via MiXCR and lists one record per CDR3 protein. The sample gives a few hundred thousand distinct CDR3 sequences, around 25% of which show up once; about 73% is in the top ten. When ophthalmopathy did not progress within 18 months, Graves' hyperthyroidism was considered stable. Researchers barred patients who had uncontrolled infection, other autoimmune disease, pregnancy or lactation.

This rearrangement joins TRBV28 to TRBJ1-5; TRBD1 agrees at 9 bases. The specimen was blood. This TCR was recovered from a man aged 45-65 years with Graves' hyperthyroidism. The CDR3 protein is CASNLLTGGGQPQHF. CDR3 nucleotides: TGTGCCAGCAACCTCTTGACAGGGGGAGGGCAGCCCCAGCATTTT.